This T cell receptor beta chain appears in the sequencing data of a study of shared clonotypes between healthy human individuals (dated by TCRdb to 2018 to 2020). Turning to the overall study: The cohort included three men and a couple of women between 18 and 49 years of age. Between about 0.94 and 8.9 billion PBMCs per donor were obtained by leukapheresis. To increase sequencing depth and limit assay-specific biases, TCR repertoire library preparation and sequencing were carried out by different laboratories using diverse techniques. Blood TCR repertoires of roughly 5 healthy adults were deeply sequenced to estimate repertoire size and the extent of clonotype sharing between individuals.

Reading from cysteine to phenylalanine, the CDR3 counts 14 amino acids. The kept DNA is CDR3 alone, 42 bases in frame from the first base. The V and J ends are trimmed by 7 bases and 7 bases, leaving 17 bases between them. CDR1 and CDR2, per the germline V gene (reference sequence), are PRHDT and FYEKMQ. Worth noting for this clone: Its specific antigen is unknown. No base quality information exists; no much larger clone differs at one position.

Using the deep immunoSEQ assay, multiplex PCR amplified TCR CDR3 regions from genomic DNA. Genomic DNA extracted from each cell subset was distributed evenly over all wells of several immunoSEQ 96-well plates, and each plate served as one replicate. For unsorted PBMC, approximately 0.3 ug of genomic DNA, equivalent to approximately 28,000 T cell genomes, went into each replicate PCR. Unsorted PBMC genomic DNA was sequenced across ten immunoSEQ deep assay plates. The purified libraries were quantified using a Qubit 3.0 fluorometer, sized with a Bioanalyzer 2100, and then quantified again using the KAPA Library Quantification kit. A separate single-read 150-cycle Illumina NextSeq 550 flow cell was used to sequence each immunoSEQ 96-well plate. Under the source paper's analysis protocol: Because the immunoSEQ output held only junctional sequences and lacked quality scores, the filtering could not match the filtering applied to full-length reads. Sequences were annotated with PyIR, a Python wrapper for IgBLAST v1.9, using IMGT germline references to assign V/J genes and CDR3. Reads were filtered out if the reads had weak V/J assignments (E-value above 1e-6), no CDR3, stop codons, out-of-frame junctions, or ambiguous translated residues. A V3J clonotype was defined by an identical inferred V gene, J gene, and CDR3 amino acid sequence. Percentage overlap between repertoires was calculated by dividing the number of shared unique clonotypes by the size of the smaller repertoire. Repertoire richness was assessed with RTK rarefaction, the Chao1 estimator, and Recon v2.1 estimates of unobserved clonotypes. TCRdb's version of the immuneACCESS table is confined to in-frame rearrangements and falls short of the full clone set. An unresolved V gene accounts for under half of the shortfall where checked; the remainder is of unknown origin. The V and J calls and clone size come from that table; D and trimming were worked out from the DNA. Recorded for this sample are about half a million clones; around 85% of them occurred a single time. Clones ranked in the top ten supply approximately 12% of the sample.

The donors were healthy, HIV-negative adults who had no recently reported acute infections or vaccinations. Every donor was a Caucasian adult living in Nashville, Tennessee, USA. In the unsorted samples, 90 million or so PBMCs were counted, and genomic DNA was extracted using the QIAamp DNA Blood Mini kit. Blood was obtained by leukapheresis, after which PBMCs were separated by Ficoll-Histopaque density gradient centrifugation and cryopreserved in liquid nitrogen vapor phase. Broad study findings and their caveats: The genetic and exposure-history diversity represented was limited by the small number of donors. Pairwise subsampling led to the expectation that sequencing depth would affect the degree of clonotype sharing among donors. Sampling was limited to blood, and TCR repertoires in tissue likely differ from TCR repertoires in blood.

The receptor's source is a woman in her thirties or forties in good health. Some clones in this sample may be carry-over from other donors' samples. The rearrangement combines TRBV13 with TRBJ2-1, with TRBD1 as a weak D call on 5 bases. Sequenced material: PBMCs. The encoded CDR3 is CASTLGVSLNEQFF. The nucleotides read TGTGCCAGCACCCTAGGGGTTAGCTTGAATGAGCAGTTCTTC.